This TCR beta chain was obtained from a study of shared clonotypes between healthy human individuals. Assay used: immunoSEQ multiplex PCR; TCRdb lists only in-frame clones, some missing. The sample has 2 million to 2.5 million clones, approximately 95% seen once. Germline V lookup: CDR1 MNHEY, CDR2 SVGAGI. This CDR3 contains 14 residues. The trim removed 2 bases at V and 5 bases at J, leaving 4 bases unmatched. On this clone itself: Its antigen is not identified.

Study results and caveats: Though the depth was large, rarefaction showed that sorted-subset sequencing was incomplete.

Sequencing was performed on naive CD4+ T cells from PBMCs. The subset denotes: CD45RA+ positively selected. The chain employs TRBV6-5 and TRBJ2-5, with 8 bases lining up with TRBD1. The receptor comes from a man younger than 35 in good health. Some clones in this sample may be carry-over from other donors' samples. CDR3 region: CASSYTGGWETQYF. DNA of the CDR3: TGTGCCAGCAGTTACACAGGGGGATGGGAGACCCAGTACTTC.